This T cell receptor beta chain was sequenced during a study of lymphopenia after photon versus proton radiotherapy. Broader study findings: Post-nadir TCR diversity decline inversely tracked overall survival among those who died. Under photons, naive T cells and diversity fell while effector/memory populations rose. After the lymphocyte nadir, photon-treated repertoires showed oligoclonal expansion, especially of CD8+ Temra cells.

Some clones are missing from TCRdb's copy, which holds only in-frame ones; the method was immunoSEQ multiplex PCR. Counted here are approximately 30,000 clones, roughly four fifths occurring once; the ten biggest clones make up 3% to 4.5%. Of note for this clone: What it binds is not known.

Trimming left V 0 bases short and J 8 bases short, with 12 bases between. The germline gives CDR1 SGHRS, CDR2 YFSETQ. This CDR3 contains 14 residues. The source was peripheral blood, collected from a patient treated with photon-based radiotherapy. The sequence derives from a woman in her fifties or sixties with pancreatic cancer. The chain is built from TRBV5-1 and TRBJ2-4; no reliable D call. CDR3 nucleotides: TGCGCCAGCAGCTTGGACACGTCCCAACACATTCAGTACTTC. Its translation: CASSLDTSQHIQYF.